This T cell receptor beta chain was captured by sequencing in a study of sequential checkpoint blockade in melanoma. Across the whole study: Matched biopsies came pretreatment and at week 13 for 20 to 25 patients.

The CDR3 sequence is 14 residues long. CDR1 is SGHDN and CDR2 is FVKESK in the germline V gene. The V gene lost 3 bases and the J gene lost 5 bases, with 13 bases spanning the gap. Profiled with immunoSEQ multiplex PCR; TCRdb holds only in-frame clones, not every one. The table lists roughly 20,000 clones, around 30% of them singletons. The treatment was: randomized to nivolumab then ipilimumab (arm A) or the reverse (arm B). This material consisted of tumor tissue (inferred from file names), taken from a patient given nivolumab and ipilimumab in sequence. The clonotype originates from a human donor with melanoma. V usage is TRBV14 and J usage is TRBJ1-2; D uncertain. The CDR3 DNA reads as TGTGCCAGCAGCCAGAGTCAGCAAAGTTATGGCTACACCTTC. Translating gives CASSQSQQSYGYTF.